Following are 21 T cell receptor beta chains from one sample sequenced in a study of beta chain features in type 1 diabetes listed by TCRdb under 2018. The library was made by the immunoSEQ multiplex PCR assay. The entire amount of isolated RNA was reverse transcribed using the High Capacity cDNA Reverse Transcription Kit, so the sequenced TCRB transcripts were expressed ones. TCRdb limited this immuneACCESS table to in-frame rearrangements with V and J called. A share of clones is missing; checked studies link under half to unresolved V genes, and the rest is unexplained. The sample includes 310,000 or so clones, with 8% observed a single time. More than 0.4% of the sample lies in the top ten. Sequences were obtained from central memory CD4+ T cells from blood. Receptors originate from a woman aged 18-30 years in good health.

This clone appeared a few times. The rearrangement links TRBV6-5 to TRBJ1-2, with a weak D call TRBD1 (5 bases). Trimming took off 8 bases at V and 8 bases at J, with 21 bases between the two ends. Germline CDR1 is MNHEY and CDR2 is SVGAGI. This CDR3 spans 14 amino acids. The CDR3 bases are TGTGCCAGCCGAGACGCCAGGGATTTGGGCGGCTACACCTTC. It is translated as CASRDARDLGGYTF.

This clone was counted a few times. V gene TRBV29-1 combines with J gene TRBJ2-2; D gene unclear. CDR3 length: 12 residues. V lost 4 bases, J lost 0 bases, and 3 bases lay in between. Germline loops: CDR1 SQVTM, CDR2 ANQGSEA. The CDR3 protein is CSVGTNTGELFF. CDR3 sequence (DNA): TGCAGCGTTGGCACGAACACCGGGGAGCTGTTTTTT.

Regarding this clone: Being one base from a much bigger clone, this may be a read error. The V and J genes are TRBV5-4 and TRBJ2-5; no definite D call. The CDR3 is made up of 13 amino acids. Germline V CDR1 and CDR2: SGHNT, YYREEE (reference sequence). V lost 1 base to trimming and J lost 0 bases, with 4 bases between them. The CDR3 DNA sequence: TGTGCCAGCAGCTTGACGGACCAAGAGACCCAGTACTTC. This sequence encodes CASSLTDQETQYF.

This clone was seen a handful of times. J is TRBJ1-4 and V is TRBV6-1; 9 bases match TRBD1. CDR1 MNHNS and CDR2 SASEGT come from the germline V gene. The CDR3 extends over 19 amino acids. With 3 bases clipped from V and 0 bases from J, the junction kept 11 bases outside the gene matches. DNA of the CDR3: TGTGCCAGCAGTGACGACACAGGGGGCTATTGGGCAACTAATGAAAAACTGTTTTTT. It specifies CASSDDTGGYWATNEKLFF.

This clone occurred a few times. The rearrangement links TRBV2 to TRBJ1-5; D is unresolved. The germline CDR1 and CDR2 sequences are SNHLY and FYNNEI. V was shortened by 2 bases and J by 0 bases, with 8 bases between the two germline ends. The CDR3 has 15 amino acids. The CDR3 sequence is CASSENSYSNQPQHF. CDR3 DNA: TGTGCCAGCAGTGAAAACAGTTATAGCAATCAGCCCCAGCATTTT.

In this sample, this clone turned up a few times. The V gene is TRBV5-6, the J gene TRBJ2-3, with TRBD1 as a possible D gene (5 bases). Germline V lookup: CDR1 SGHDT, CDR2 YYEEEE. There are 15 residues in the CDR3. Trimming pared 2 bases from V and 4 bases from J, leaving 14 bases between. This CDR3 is CASSFPVVGADTQYF. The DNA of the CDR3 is TGTGCCAGCAGCTTCCCTGTTGTAGGGGCAGATACGCAGTATTTT.

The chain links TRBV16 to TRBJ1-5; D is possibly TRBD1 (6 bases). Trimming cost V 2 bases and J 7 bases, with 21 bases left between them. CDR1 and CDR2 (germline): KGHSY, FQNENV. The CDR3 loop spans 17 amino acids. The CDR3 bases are TGTGCCAGCAGCCAAGGGCAGGGGAAGGGTCTAGGACAGCCCCAGCATTTT. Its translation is CASSQGQGKGLGQPQHF. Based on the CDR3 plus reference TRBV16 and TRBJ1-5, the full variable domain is GEEVAQTPKHLVRGEGQKAKLYCAPIKGHSYVFWYQQVLKNEFKFLISFQNENVFDETGMPKERFSAKCLPNSPCSLEIQATKLEDSAVYFCASSQGQGKGLGQPQHFGDGTRLSIL.

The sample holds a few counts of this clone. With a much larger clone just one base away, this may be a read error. In DNA, the CDR3 is TGTGCCAGCAGCTTAGCCAGGGACACTGAAGCTTTCTTT. Translating it yields CASSLARDTEAFF. V gene TRBV11-3 combines with J gene TRBJ1-1; tentative D call: TRBD1 (5 bases). The CDR3 totals 13 residues. V was pared by 1 base and J by 3 bases, with 6 bases between. In germline, CDR1 is SGHNT, CDR2 YENEEA.

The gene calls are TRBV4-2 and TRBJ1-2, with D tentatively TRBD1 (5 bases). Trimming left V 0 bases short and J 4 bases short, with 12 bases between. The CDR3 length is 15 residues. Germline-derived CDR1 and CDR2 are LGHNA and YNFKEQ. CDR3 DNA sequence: TGTGCCAGCAGCCAAGAAATCACAGGAATCTATGGCTACACCTTC. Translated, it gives CASSQEITGIYGYTF.

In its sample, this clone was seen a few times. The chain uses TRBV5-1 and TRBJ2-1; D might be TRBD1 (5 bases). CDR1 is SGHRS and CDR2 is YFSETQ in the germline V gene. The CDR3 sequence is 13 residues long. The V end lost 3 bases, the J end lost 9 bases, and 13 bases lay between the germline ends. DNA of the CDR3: TGCGCCAGCAGCTCGCCGATAAGGGGTGAGCAGTTCTTC. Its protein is CASSSPIRGEQFF.

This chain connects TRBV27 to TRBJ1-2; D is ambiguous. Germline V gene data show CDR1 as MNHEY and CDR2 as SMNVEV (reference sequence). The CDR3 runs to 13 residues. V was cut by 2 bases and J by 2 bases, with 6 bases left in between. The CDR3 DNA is TGTGCCAGCAGTTTAGTGGGGAACTATGGCTACACCTTC. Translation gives CASSLVGNYGYTF.

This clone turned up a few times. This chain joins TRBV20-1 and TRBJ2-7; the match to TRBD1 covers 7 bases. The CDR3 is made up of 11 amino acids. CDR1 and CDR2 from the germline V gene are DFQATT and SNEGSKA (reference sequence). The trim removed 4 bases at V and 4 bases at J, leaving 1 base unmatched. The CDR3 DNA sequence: TGCAGTGCTACCAGGGGGTACGAGCAGTACTTC. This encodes CSATRGYEQYF.

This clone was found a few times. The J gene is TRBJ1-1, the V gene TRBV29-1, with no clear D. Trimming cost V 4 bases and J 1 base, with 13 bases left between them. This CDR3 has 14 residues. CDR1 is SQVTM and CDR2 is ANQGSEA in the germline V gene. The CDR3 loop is CSVGTGNQNTEAFF. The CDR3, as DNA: TGCAGCGTTGGCACGGGAAATCAGAACACTGAAGCTTTCTTT.

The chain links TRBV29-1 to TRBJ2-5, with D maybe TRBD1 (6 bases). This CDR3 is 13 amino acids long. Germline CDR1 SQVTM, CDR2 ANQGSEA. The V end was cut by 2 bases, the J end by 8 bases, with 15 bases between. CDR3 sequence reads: CSVEPGQSRTQYF. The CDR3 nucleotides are TGCAGCGTTGAACCCGGACAGTCTCGTACCCAGTACTTC.

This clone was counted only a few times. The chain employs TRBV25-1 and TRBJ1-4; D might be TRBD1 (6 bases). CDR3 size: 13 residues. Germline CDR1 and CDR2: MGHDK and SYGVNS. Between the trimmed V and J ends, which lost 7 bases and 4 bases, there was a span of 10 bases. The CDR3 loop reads CASTGTRNEKLFF. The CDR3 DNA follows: TGTGCCAGCACCGGGACACGTAATGAAAAACTGTTTTTT.

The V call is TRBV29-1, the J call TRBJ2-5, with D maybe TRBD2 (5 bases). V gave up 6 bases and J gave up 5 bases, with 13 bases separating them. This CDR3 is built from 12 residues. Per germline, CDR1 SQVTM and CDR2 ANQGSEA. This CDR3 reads CSVGVRTETQYF. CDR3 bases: TGCAGCGTCGGGGTGAGGACGGAGACCCAGTACTTC.

The CDR3 reads CASSLAGTSGILEQFF. CDR3 DNA: TGTGCCAGCAGCTTAGCGGGGACTAGCGGGATTCTTGAGCAGTTCTTC. The chain has TRBV7-2 and TRBJ2-1; TRBD2 aligns across 13 bases. J lost 9 bases, V lost 0 bases, and 5 bases had no gene match. The germline V gene has CDR1 SGHTA and CDR2 FQGNSA. The CDR3 totals 16 residues. The full variable domain, its missing parts supplied by reference TRBV7-2 and TRBJ2-1, is GAGVSQSPSNKVTEKGKDVELRCDPISGHTALYWYRQSLGQGLEFLIYFQGNSAPDKSGLPSDRFSAERTGGSVSTLTIQRTQQEDSAVYLCASSLAGTSGILEQFFGPGTRLTVL.

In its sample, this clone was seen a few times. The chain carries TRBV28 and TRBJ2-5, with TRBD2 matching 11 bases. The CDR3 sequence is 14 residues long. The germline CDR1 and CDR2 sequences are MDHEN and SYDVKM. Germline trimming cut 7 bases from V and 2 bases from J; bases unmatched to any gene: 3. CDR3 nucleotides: TGTGCCAGCACGACTAGCGGGAAGCAAGAGACCCAGTACTTC. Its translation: CASTTSGKQETQYF.

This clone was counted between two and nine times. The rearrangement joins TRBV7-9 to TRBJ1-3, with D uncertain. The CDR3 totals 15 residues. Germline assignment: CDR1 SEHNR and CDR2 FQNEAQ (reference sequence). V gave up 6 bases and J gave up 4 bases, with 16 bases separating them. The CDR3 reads CASRPPRTTGNTIYF. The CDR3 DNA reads TGTGCCAGCAGACCCCCCCGGACGACAGGAAACACCATATATTTT.

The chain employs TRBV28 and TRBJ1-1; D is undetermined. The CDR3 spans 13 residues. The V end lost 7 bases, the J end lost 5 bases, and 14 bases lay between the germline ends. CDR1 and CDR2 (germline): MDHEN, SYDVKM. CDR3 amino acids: CASTPWTWTEAFF. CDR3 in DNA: TGTGCCAGCACCCCTTGGACTTGGACTGAAGCTTTCTTT.

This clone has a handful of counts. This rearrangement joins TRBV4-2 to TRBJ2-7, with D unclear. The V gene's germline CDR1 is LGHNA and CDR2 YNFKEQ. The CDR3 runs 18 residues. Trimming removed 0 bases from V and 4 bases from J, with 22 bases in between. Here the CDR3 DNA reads TGTGCCAGCAGCCAAGATCGTTTGACTTTCCCATCCATTTACGAGCAGTACTTC. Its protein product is CASSQDRLTFPSIYEQYF.